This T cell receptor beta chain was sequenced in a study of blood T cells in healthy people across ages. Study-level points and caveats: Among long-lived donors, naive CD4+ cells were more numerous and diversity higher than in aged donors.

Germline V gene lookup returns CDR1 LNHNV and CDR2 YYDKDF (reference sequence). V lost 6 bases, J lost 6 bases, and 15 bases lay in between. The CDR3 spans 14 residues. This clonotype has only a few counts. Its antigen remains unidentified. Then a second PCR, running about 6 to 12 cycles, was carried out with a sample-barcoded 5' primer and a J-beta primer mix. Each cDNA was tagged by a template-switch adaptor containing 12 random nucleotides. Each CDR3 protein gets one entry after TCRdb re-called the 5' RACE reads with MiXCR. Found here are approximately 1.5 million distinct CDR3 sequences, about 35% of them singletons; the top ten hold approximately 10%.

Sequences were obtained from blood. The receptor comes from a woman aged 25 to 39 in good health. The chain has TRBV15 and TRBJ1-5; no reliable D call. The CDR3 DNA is TGTGCCACCAGTGCCCAGACGGATTCTCAGCCCCAGCATTTT. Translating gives CATSAQTDSQPQHF.